What follows are 8 T cell receptor beta chains derived from one specimen sequenced in a study of cytomegalovirus exposure and HLA in healthy donors. This PCR relied on a set of 60 Vbeta primers and 13 Jbeta primers. Profiled with immunoSEQ multiplex PCR; TCRdb holds only in-frame clones, not every one. The profile covers tens of thousands of clones, with approximately 63% appearing a single time and roughly 6.3% taken by the ten largest. Sequencing input: PBMCs. The origin of the receptors is a woman aged 25 to 39 in good health and CMV-seronegative.

The chain combines TRBV6-6 with TRBJ1-5; 8 nucleotides line up with TRBD1. The germline CDR1 and CDR2 sequences are MNHNY and SVGAGI (reference sequence). The CDR3 contains 13 residues. Unmatched junction bases numbered 1, after V lost 8 bases and J lost 1 base. The DNA of the CDR3 is TGTGCCAGCGGACAGGGCAGCAATCAGCCCCAGCATTTT. This gives the protein CASGQGSNQPQHF.

The V gene is TRBV10-3, the J gene TRBJ2-2; weak D call: TRBD1 (6 bases). V lost 3 bases, J lost 4 bases, and 12 bases lay in between. CDR3 size: 15 residues. Germline V gene data show CDR1 as ENHRY and CDR2 as SYGVKD. The chain's CDR3 is CAISDQNRVTGELFF. The CDR3 DNA reads as TGTGCCATCAGTGACCAAAACAGGGTCACCGGGGAGCTGTTTTTT.

V and J are TRBV2 and TRBJ2-6; possible D gene TRBD1, 5 bases. The germline V gene encodes CDR1 SNHLY and CDR2 FYNNEI. Between the trimmed V and J ends, which lost 6 bases and 0 bases, there was a span of 9 bases. The CDR3 extends over 15 amino acids. The CDR3 DNA sequence: TGTGCCAGCAGGGGGCTAAACTCTGGGGCCAACGTCCTGACTTTC. This gives the protein CASRGLNSGANVLTF.

The chain recombines TRBV10-1 with TRBJ2-7; possible D gene TRBD1, 5 bases. V lost 3 bases to trimming and J lost 6 bases, with 15 bases between them. The V gene's germline CDR1 is WNHNN and CDR2 SYGVQD (reference sequence). The CDR3 extends over 14 amino acids. The CDR3 reads CASSDLGRDGEQYF. CDR3 DNA sequence: TGCGCCAGCAGTGACCTCGGCAGGGATGGCGAGCAGTACTTC.

This sequence joins TRBV18 and TRBJ2-7, with D perhaps matching TRBD1 (6 bases). The V gene lost 4 bases and the J gene lost 4 bases, with 14 bases spanning the gap. Germline V lookup: CDR1 KGHSH, CDR2 LQKENI. This CDR3 region has 14 residues. CDR3 sequence reads: CASSLRAGEYEQYF. CDR3 sequence (DNA): TGTGCCAGCTCACTGCGGGCAGGGGAGTACGAGCAGTACTTC.

The CDR3 DNA is TGTGCCTGGGCAGAACAGACCTACGAGCAGTACTTC. This translates into CAWAEQTYEQYF. The V and J genes are TRBV30 and TRBJ2-7; D not certain. V lost 5 bases to trimming and J lost 2 bases, with 10 bases between them. CDR3 length equals 12 residues. Looked up from germline, CDR1 is GTSNPN and CDR2 is SVGIG (reference sequence).

This clone has a handful of counts. This chain joins TRBV9 and TRBJ1-6, with a possible D match to TRBD1 (5 bases). Trimming stripped 0 bases from V and 7 bases from J, with 14 bases between. CDR1 and CDR2 from the germline V gene are SGDLS and YYNGEE. The CDR3 contains 16 residues. CDR3 loop: CASSVGVGAVNSPLHF. The CDR3 DNA follows: TGTGCCAGCAGCGTAGGGGTAGGGGCCGTAAATTCACCCCTCCACTTT.

The chain is built from TRBV6-9 and TRBJ1-5; 11 bases fit TRBD1. The CDR3 has 15 amino acids. Unmatched junction bases numbered 9, after V lost 7 bases and J lost 7 bases. Germline loops: CDR1 MNHGY, CDR2 SVAAGI. CDR3 nucleotide sequence: TGTGCCAGCACCGCGGGGACAGGGGGAAGACAGCCCCAGCATTTT. Protein product: CASTAGTGGRQPQHF.